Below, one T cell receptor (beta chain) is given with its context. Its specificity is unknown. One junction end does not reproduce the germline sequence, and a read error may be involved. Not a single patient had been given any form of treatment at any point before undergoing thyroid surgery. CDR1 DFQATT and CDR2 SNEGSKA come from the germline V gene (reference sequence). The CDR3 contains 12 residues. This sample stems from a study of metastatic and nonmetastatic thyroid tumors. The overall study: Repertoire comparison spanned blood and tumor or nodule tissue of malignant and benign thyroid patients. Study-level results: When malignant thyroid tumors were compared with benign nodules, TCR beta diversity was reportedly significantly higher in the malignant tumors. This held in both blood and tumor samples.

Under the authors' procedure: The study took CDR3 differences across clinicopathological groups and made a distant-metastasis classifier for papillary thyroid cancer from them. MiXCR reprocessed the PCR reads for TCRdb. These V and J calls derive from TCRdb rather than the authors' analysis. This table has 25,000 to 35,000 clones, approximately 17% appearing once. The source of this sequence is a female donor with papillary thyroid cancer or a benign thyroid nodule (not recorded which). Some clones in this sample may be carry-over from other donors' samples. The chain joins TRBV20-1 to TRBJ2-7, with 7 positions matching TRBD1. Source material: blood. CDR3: CSASEGGYVQYF. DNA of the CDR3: TGCAGTGCTAGTGAAGGGGGCTACGTGCAGTACTTC.